This entry lists 32 T cell receptor beta chains sequenced from one sample in a study of T cell responses to AZD1222 COVID-19 vaccine. Assay used: immunoSEQ multiplex PCR; TCRdb lists only in-frame clones, some missing. The sample carries about 54,000 clones, roughly 90% recorded once. Sequences were derived from peripheral blood, sampled 28 days after the second AZD1222 dose. Source of these receptors: an adult who received the AZD1222 COVID-19 vaccine.

The gene calls are TRBV30 and TRBJ1-3, with 7 bases that match TRBD1. The CDR3 is 19 amino acids. V lost 3 bases, J lost 2 bases, and 19 bases stayed unmatched. Germline V gene data show CDR1 as GTSNPN and CDR2 as SVGIG (reference sequence). The CDR3 DNA sequence: TGTGCCTGGAGCTTAATCCGGGACAGCTTATCCCTCACTGGAAACACCATATATTTT. Residues: CAWSLIRDSLSLTGNTIYF.

J is TRBJ2-2 and V is TRBV5-1; D is ambiguous. This CDR3 contains 13 residues. Trimming stripped 0 bases from V and 4 bases from J, with 4 bases between. Germline V gene data show CDR1 as SGHRS and CDR2 as YFSETQ. Here the CDR3 reads CASSLEATGELFF. The CDR3 DNA is TGCGCCAGCAGCTTGGAAGCCACCGGGGAGCTGTTTTTT.

This sequence joins TRBV9 and TRBJ1-2, with a tentative D call TRBD1 (5 bases). Germline loops: CDR1 SGDLS, CDR2 YYNGEE. The CDR3 extends over 13 amino acids. Trimming stripped 0 bases from V and 7 bases from J, with 10 bases between. Written as DNA, the CDR3 is TGTGCCAGCAGCGTAGTAGGGGCAGGTGGCTACACCTTC. This codes for CASSVVGAGGYTF.

The V gene is TRBV14, the J gene TRBJ1-2; 7 bases are a match to TRBD1. CDR1 is SGHDN, CDR2 FVKESK, per germline. V lost 0 bases to trimming and J lost 8 bases; unmatched junction nucleotides: 9. This CDR3 has 15 amino acids. CDR3 region: CASSQEGGRGRGYTF. The CDR3 nucleotides are TGTGCCAGCAGCCAAGAGGGGGGCAGGGGGAGAGGCTACACCTTC.

The chain has TRBV6-2 or TRBV6-3 and TRBJ2-7; D unresolved. The CDR3 is 11 residues long. The V end lost 4 bases, the J end lost 2 bases, and 3 bases lay between the germline ends. The germline V gene has CDR1 MNHEY and CDR2 SVGEGT. The CDR3 coding sequence is TGTGCCAGCAGTTCGACCTACGAGCAGTACTTC. Translated: CASSSTYEQYF.

The chain carries TRBV7-2 and TRBJ1-2; 7 positions match TRBD1. V was clipped by 1 base and J by 4 bases; unmatched bases: 6. CDR3 length: 15 residues. Germline lookup yields CDR1 SGHTA and CDR2 FQGNSA. The CDR3 reads CASSLGRGGTYGYTF. CDR3 nucleotide sequence: TGTGCCAGCAGCTTAGGTAGAGGGGGCACCTATGGCTACACCTTC.

V usage is TRBV5-4 and J usage is TRBJ1-2; D may be TRBD1 (6 bases). The germline V and J ends were trimmed by 4 bases and 8 bases, with 21 bases remaining between them. CDR3 length: 15 residues. In germline, CDR1 is SGHNT, CDR2 YYREEE (reference sequence). The CDR3 protein is CASSPVGGLREGYTF. As DNA, the CDR3 is TGTGCCAGCAGCCCGGTAGGGGGGCTTCGGGAAGGCTACACCTTC.

The V gene is TRBV18, the J gene TRBJ1-2; D remains ambiguous. The V gene lost 3 bases and the J gene lost 10 bases, with 18 bases spanning the gap. The CDR3 contains 14 residues. In germline, CDR1 is KGHSH, CDR2 LQKENI. CDR3 nucleotide sequence: TGTGCCAGCTCACCGATAGGAGGACGCCTGGACTACACCTTC. Protein: CASSPIGGRLDYTF.

This rearrangement joins TRBV29-1 to TRBJ1-2, with no clear D. This CDR3 has 15 amino acids. V was pared by 2 bases and J by 0 bases, with 13 bases between. Germline V gives CDR1 SQVTM, CDR2 ANQGSEA. The CDR3 loop reads CSVEKTTDPNYGYTF. In DNA form, the CDR3 reads TGCAGCGTTGAAAAGACCACGGATCCTAACTATGGCTACACCTTC.

The chain carries TRBV6-5 and TRBJ1-2; TRBD1 might be the D (6 bases). CDR1 and CDR2 (germline): MNHEY, SVGAGI. There are 14 residues in the CDR3. V lost 5 bases to trimming and J lost 1 base, with 11 bases between them. CDR3 bases: TGTGCCAGCAGTCAACAGGGCCGTAACTATGGCTACACCTTC. Its protein product is CASSQQGRNYGYTF.

J is TRBJ2-2 and V is TRBV2; D unclear. This CDR3 comprises 12 residues. Germline V gene sequence: CDR1 SNHLY, CDR2 FYNNEI. The V end was cut by 4 bases, the J end by 4 bases, with 4 bases between. CDR3 sequence (DNA): TGTGCCAGCAGTGTTGCCACCGGGGAGCTGTTTTTT. Its translation is CASSVATGELFF.

The chain combines TRBV11-3 with TRBJ1-1; D is unclear. The germline gives CDR1 SGHNT, CDR2 YENEEA. The V end was cut by 5 bases, the J end by 1 base, with 11 bases between. The length of the CDR3 is 14 residues. In DNA form, the CDR3 reads TGTGCCAGCAGCCCTCGGACGGGGAACACTGAAGCTTTCTTT. Translated: CASSPRTGNTEAFF.

The chain combines TRBV2 with TRBJ2-2; the D is unclear. Per germline, CDR1 SNHLY and CDR2 FYNNEI. V lost 4 bases and J lost 6, with 9 bases in between. This CDR3 spans 13 amino acids. The CDR3 nucleotides are TGTGCCAGCAGTGTGGAAGGATCCGGGGAGCTGTTTTTT. The encoded protein is CASSVEGSGELFF. Full variable domain (missing parts from reference TRBV2 and TRBJ2-2): EPEVTQTPSHQVTQMGQEVILRCVPISNHLYFYWYRQILGQKVEFLVSFYNNEISEKSEIFDDQFSVERPDGSNFTLKIRSTKLEDSAMYFCASSVEGSGELFFGEGSRLTVL.

The V gene is TRBV18, the J gene TRBJ1-4; D is uncertain. Trimming shortened V by 3 bases and J by 7 bases, and 9 bases separated the two germline ends. Germline CDR1 KGHSH, CDR2 LQKENI. The CDR3 contains 13 residues. CDR3 amino acids: CASSPQSGEKLFF. CDR3 nucleotides: TGTGCCAGCTCACCCCAATCCGGTGAAAAACTGTTTTTT.

The J gene is TRBJ2-2, the V gene TRBV27; D remains ambiguous. Germline CDR1 and CDR2: MNHEY and SMNVEV (reference sequence). This CDR3 is built from 12 residues. Trimming removed 3 bases from V and 6 bases from J, with 5 bases in between. CDR3 in DNA: TGTGCCAGCAGTTTTTCCCCCGGGGAGCTGTTTTTT. Protein sequence: CASSFSPGELFF.

V gene TRBV6-6 combines with J gene TRBJ1-2; weak D call: TRBD1 (6 bases). Germline lookup yields CDR1 MNHNY and CDR2 SVGAGI (reference sequence). The CDR3 loop spans 15 amino acids. Trimming cost V 2 bases and J 5 bases, with 15 bases left between them. CDR3 nucleotide sequence: TGTGCCAGCAGTTACCCGGACAGCGAGCTTTATGGCTACACCTTC. This sequence encodes CASSYPDSELYGYTF.

This clone was observed once. This chain uses TRBV13 with TRBJ2-3; D uncertain. The CDR3 length is 16 residues. Germline V CDR1 and CDR2: PRHDT, FYEKMQ (reference sequence). The germline V and J ends were trimmed by 0 bases and 0 bases, with 10 bases remaining between them. CDR3 protein: CASSLGISSSTDTQYF. CDR3 coding DNA: TGTGCCAGCAGCTTAGGGATAAGCAGCAGCACAGATACGCAGTATTTT.

This clone occurred a few times. The rearrangement links TRBV2 to TRBJ2-5; no clear D. V was cut by 9 bases and J by 0 bases, with 14 bases left in between. Germline CDR1 is SNHLY and CDR2 is FYNNEI. This CDR3 contains 14 residues. The CDR3 reads CASALTWYQETQYF. CDR3 DNA: TGTGCCAGTGCATTAACCTGGTACCAAGAGACCCAGTACTTC.

The chain links TRBV19 to TRBJ1-5, with 7 bases fitting TRBD1. The V gene's germline CDR1 is LNHDA and CDR2 SQIVND (reference sequence). J was trimmed by 6 bases and V by 6 bases; bases with no gene match: 5. The CDR3 extends over 13 amino acids. CDR3 residues: CASSDRVSQPQHF. The CDR3 DNA reads as TGTGCCAGTAGCGACAGGGTAAGTCAGCCCCAGCATTTT.

In its sample, this clone was seen a few times. Other DNA sequences in this specimen translate into the identical CDR3. The chain is built from TRBV29-1 and TRBJ2-7; possible D gene TRBD1, 5 bases. This CDR3 is built from 13 residues. The germline V gene encodes CDR1 SQVTM and CDR2 ANQGSEA. The V gene lost 4 bases and the J gene lost 2 bases, with 12 bases spanning the gap. CDR3 nucleotides: TGCAGCGTTGTGGGAATAGGGGCCTACGAGCAGTACTTC. Protein product: CSVVGIGAYEQYF.

This sequence joins TRBV5-8 and TRBJ2-7, with 9 positions matching TRBD2. Trimming at V came to 3 bases and at J to 3 bases, leaving 10 bases not matched to a gene. Looked up from germline, CDR1 is SGHTS and CDR2 is YDEGEE. The CDR3 totals 16 residues. The CDR3 loop reads CASSSLTSGPNYEQYF. CDR3 in DNA: TGTGCCAGCAGCTCATTAACTAGCGGGCCGAACTACGAGCAGTACTTC.

The rearrangement links TRBV18 to TRBJ2-7; 7 bases agree with TRBD2. This CDR3 spans 13 amino acids. J lost 6 bases, V lost 4 bases, and 6 bases had no gene match. From germline, CDR1 is KGHSH and CDR2 LQKENI. The CDR3: CASSQERDGEQYF. DNA for the CDR3: TGTGCCAGCTCACAGGAGCGGGACGGCGAGCAGTACTTC.

The V and J genes are TRBV18 and TRBJ1-1; D gene uncertain. Trimming pared 0 bases from V and 11 bases from J, leaving 10 bases between. Germline V gene data show CDR1 as KGHSH and CDR2 as LQKENI. The CDR3 totals 12 residues. CDR3 in DNA: TGTGCCAGCTCACCACCCGGGAATACGGCTTTCTTT. Translated, it gives CASSPPGNTAFF.

V and J are TRBV6-2 or TRBV6-3 and TRBJ2-5; 8 bases match TRBD1. The V segment lost 0 bases and the J segment 6 bases; nucleotides outside the gene matches: 21. The germline gives CDR1 MNHEY, CDR2 SVGEGT. This CDR3 has 20 amino acids. Here the CDR3 reads CASSYSTRAGTDREAKTQYF. The CDR3 region has the DNA TGTGCCAGCAGTTACTCGACGAGGGCGGGAACGGACAGGGAGGCAAAGACCCAGTACTTC.

The chain joins TRBV19 to TRBJ1-5; TRBD1 matches 11 bases. Trimming took 7 bases from V and 4 from J; bases not matched to a gene: 6. This CDR3 is 15 amino acids long. Germline CDR1 and CDR2: LNHDA and SQIVND (reference sequence). CDR3 sequence reads: CASTPGTGGNQPQHF. Here the CDR3 DNA reads TGTGCCAGTACCCCGGGGACAGGGGGAAATCAGCCCCAGCATTTT.

This clone was seen once. The V gene is TRBV7-3, the J gene TRBJ1-1; D gene unclear. The CDR3 loop spans 15 amino acids. Trimming removed 2 bases at V and 1 base at J, with 11 bases between. CDR1 and CDR2 from the germline V gene are SGHTA and FQGTGA. Written as DNA, the CDR3 is TGTGCCAGCAGCTTAGAGGCTCTGAGGAACACTGAAGCTTTCTTT. Protein sequence: CASSLEALRNTEAFF.

The chain links TRBV11-3 to TRBJ2-2; 10 bases map to TRBD2. The V and J ends lost 5 bases and 6 bases, in that order; junction bases with no gene match: 6. There are 15 residues in the CDR3. Germline CDR1 is SGHNT and CDR2 is YENEEA. CDR3 region: CASSISGRAAGELFF. For the CDR3, the DNA is TGTGCCAGCAGCATCAGCGGGAGGGCCGCCGGGGAGCTGTTTTTT.

The rearrangement uses TRBV14 and TRBJ1-1; a weak D match, TRBD1 (6 bases). CDR1 and CDR2 from the germline V gene are SGHDN and FVKESK. This CDR3 contains 16 residues. V was cut by 3 bases and J by 1 base, with 15 bases left in between. Here the CDR3 reads CASSHWDTRGNTEAFF. CDR3 bases: TGTGCCAGCAGCCATTGGGACACGCGGGGGAACACTGAAGCTTTCTTT.

The gene calls are TRBV28 and TRBJ1-1; TRBD1 matches 8 bases. The CDR3 loop spans 15 amino acids. The trim removed 3 bases at V and 10 bases at J, leaving 13 bases unmatched. CDR1 is MDHEN and CDR2 is SYDVKM in the germline V gene. CDR3 DNA sequence: TGTGCCAGCAGTTTGTCTCGGACAGGGACGAGAAGAGCTTTCTTT. This codes for CASSLSRTGTRRAFF.

The rearrangement joins TRBV5-4 to TRBJ2-2, with 8 bases that match TRBD2. The J segment lost 4 bases and the V segment lost 2 bases, leaving 13 bases of the junction unmatched. The germline V gene encodes CDR1 SGHNT and CDR2 YYREEE (reference sequence). The CDR3 contains 18 residues. CDR3 sequence: CASSLATGLARFTGELFF. CDR3 in DNA: TGTGCCAGCAGCTTAGCCACTGGACTAGCTAGATTCACCGGGGAGCTGTTTTTT.

The V gene is TRBV19, the J gene TRBJ1-1; D call uncertain. This CDR3 has 16 residues. V was shortened by 1 base and J by 4 bases, with 16 bases between the two germline ends. In germline, CDR1 is LNHDA, CDR2 SQIVND (reference sequence). CDR3 residues: CASSIGSGVAGTEAFF. The CDR3 DNA reads TGTGCCAGTAGTATAGGTTCAGGCGTTGCCGGCACTGAAGCTTTCTTT.

As DNA, the CDR3 is TGTGCCAGTAGGTACAGTCCGTCCACTGAAGCTTTCTTT. Its translation: CASRYSPSTEAFF. This sequence joins TRBV19 and TRBJ1-1; the D is unclear. V lost 6 bases and J lost 4, with 12 bases in between. CDR3 length: 13 residues. Germline-derived CDR1 and CDR2 are LNHDA and SQIVND (reference sequence).